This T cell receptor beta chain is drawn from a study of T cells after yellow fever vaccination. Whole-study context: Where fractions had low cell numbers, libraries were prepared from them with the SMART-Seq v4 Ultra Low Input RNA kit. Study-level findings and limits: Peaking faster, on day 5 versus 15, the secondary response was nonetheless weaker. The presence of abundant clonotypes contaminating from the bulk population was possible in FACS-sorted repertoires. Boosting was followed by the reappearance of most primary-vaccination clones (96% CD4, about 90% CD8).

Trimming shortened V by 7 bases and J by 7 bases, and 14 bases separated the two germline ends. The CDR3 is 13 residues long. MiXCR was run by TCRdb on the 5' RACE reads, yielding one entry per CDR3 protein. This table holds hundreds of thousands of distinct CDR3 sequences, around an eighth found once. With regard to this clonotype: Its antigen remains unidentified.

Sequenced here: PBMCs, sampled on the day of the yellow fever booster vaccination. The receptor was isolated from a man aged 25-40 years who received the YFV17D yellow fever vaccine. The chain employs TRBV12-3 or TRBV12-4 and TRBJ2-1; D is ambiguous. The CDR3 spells CASIRAPLNEQFF. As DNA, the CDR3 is TGTGCCAGCATACGGGCCCCTTTGAATGAGCAGTTCTTC.